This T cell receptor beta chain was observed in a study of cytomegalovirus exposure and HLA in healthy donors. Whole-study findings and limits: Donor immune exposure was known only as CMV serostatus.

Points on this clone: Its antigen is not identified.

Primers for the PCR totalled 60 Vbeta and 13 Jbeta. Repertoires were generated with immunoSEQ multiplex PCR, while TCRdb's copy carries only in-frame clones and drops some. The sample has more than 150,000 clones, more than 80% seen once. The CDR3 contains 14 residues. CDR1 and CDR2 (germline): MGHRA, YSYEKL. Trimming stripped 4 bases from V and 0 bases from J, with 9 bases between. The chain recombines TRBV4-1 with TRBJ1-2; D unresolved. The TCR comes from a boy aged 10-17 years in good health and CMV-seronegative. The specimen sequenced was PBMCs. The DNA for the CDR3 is TGCGCCAGCAGCCCACCAAGAGCTAACTATGGCTACACCTTC. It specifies CASSPPRANYGYTF.